The sequence of this T cell receptor (beta chain) was determined in a study of human T cells and chemical hapten exposure. In the study's own analysis: TCRs per sample had a median of approximately 88,000 and ranged from roughly 20,000 to 690,600. MiXCR, run by TCRdb on the RACE reads, gives a single entry per CDR3 protein. TCRdb's processing, not the study's, gives the V and J calls here. The repertoire includes 250,000 or so distinct CDR3 sequences, roughly 7.7% of them detected once, and 1.2% sits in the top ten. Study-wide results and limits: DPC sensitization left the count of TCRs above 1 in 1000 unchanged.

This clonotype came up a few times. Its specificity is not known. Germline CDR1 is SGHDN and CDR2 is FVKESK. CDR3 length: 13 residues. Trimming stripped 4 bases from V and 3 bases from J, with 9 bases between. Time point described: pre-sensitization, week 0. Treatment described: therapeutic diphenylcyclopropenone sensitization with weekly scalp DPC. Patients had alopecia, were aged 18 to 70, and were not pregnant. Sequenced material: whole blood, taken in connection with sensitization to the hapten diphenylcyclopropenone (DPC). This clonotype was obtained from a man aged 18 to 30 with alopecia areata. Some clones in this sample may be carry-over from other donors' samples. The chain couples TRBV14 to TRBJ1-1; D gene ambiguous. The CDR3 DNA sequence: TGTGCCAGCAGCCTTACATACGACACTGAAGCTTTCTTT. This encodes CASSLTYDTEAFF.